The present TCR beta chain was sequenced within a study of blood T cell repertoires in COVID-19. The assay was immunoSEQ multiplex PCR, and TCRdb's table has in-frame clones only and misses some. The sample holds hundreds of thousands of clones, about 91% seen once. Germline V gene lookup returns CDR1 KGHDR and CDR2 SFDVKD. This CDR3 contains 13 residues. Trimming at V came to 2 bases and at J to 11 bases, leaving 4 bases not matched to a gene. The gene calls are TRBV24-1 and TRBJ1-1, with TRBD1 matching 10 bases. Sequenced input: peripheral blood. The TCR originated in a woman aged 25 to 39 with COVID-19, enrolled during active disease. The CDR3 coding sequence is TGTGCCACCAGTGATTGGGGGACAGGGGTTGCTTTCTTT. Translation: CATSDWGTGVAFF.